This is a list of T cell receptor beta chains from one sample in a study of T-cell reconstitution after alpha-beta-depleted transplantation in children. MiXCR, applied by TCRdb to the PCR reads, yields one record per CDR3 protein. The data contain 550,000 to 800,000 distinct CDR3 sequences, around 12% of them singletons. The specimen was PBMCs, collected before TCRalphabeta/CD19-depleted stem cell transplant. The receptor set was obtained from a girl aged 2-9 years with congenital amegakaryocytic thrombocytopenia, due to receive a stem cell transplant. Both conserved end residues are trimmed from each CDR3.

CDR3: ASSAEASGRLEQF
V: TRBV9

CDR3: AWSFGNQPQH
V: TRBV30

CDR3: ASSQVAAGTDTQY
V: TRBV3-1

CDR3: SARGSRRGELF
V: TRBV20-1

CDR3: ASSLFRGRTDTQY
V: TRBV11-2

CDR3: ASSFFSKGGEQY
V: TRBV12-3/TRBV12-4

CDR3: SAREDRGNTGELF
V: TRBV20-1

CDR3: ASGPRDREETQY
V: TRBV7-9

CDR3: ATSDVTGEGTGELF
V: TRBV24-1

CDR3: ASSYDLTPGANVLT
V: TRBV6-5